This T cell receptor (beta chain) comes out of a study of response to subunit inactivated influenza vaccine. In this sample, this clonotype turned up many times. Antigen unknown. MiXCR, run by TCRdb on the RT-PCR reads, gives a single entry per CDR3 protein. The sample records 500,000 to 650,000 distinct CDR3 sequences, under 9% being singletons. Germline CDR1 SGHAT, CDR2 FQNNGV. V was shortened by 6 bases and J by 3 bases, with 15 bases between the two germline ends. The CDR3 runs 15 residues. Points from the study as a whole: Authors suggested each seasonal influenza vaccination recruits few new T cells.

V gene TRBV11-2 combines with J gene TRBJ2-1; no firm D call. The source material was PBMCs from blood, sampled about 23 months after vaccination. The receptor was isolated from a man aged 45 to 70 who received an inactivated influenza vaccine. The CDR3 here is CASRPYYQDYNEQFF. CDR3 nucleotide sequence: TGTGCCAGCAGACCCTACTACCAGGACTACAATGAGCAGTTCTTC.